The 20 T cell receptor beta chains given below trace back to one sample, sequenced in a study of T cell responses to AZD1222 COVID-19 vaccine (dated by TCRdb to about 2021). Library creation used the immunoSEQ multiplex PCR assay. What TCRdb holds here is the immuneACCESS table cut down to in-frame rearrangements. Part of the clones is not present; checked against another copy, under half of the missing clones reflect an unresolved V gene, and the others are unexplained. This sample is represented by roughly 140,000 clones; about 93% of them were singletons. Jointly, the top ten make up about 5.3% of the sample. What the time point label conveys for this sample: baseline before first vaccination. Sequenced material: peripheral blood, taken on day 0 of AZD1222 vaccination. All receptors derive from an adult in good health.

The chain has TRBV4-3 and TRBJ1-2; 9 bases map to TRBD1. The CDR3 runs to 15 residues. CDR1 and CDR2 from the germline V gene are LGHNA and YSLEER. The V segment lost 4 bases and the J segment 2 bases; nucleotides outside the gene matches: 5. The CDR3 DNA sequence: TGCGCCAGCAGCCCCGGTACAGGGGGCAACTATGGCTACACCTTC. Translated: CASSPGTGGNYGYTF.

CDR3 in amino acids: CASNRGPNQPQHF. In DNA, the CDR3 is TGTGCCAGCAACAGGGGCCCCAATCAGCCCCAGCATTTT. The rearrangement joins TRBV6-6 to TRBJ1-5, with 7 bases fitting TRBD1. The junction had 3 bases not matched to a gene; V was cut back by 7 bases and J by 3 bases. Germline CDR1 and CDR2: MNHNY and SVGAGI (reference sequence). The CDR3 is 13 amino acids.

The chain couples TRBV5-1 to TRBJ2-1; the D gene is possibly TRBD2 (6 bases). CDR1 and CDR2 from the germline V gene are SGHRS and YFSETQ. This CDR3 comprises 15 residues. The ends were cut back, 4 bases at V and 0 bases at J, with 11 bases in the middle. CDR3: CASSPAGSSYNEQFF. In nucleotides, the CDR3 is TGCGCCAGCAGCCCGGCGGGAAGCTCCTACAATGAGCAGTTCTTC.

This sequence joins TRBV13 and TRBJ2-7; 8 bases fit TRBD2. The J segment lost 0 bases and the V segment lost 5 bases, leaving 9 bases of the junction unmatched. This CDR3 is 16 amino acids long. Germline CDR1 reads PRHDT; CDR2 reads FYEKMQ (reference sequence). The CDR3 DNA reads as TGTGCCAGCAGCCCCCGTAGCGGGACCAGCTCCTACGAGCAGTACTTC. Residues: CASSPRSGTSSYEQYF.

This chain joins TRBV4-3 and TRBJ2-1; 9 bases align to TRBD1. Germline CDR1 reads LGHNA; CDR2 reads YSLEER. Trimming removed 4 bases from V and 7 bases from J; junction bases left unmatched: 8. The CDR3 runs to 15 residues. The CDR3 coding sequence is TGCGCCAGCAGCCCCTTCACAGGGGGCCTAAATGAGCAGTTCTTC. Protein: CASSPFTGGLNEQFF.

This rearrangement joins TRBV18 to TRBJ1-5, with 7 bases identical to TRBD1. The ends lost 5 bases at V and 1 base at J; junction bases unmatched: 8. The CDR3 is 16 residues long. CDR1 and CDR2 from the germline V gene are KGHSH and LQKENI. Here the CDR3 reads CASSTQGVRSNQPQHF. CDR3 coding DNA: TGTGCCAGCTCAACGCAGGGGGTGAGGAGCAATCAGCCCCAGCATTTT.

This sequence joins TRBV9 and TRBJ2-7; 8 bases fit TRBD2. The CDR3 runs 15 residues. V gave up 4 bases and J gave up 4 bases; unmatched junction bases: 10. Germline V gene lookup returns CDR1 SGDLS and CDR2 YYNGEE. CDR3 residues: CASSPSSGLGYEQYF. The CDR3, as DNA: TGTGCCAGCAGCCCTTCCTCGGGACTAGGGTACGAGCAGTACTTC.

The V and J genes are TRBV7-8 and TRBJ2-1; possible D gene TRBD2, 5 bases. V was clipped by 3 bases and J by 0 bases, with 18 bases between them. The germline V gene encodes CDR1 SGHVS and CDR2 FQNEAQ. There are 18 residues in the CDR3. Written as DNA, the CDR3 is TGTGCCAGCAGCTTCCTTGGTTTAGCGCCGAGCTCCTACAATGAGCAGTTCTTC. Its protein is CASSFLGLAPSSYNEQFF.

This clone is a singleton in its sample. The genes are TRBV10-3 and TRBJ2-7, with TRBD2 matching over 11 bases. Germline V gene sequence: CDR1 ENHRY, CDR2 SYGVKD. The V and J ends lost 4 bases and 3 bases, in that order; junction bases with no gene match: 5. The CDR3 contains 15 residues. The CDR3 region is CAISGGLADFYEQYF. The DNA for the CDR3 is TGTGCCATCAGTGGGGGACTAGCGGACTTCTACGAGCAGTACTTC.

CDR3 sequence (DNA): TGTGCCAGCAGCCAAGAAAGCGGGAGATCTTACGAGCAGTACTTC. Protein sequence: CASSQESGRSYEQYF. The chain carries TRBV4-2 and TRBJ2-7, with 8 bases that match TRBD2. The V segment lost 0 bases and the J segment 4 bases; nucleotides outside the gene matches: 5. The CDR3 length is 15 residues. From germline, CDR1 is LGHNA and CDR2 YNFKEQ.

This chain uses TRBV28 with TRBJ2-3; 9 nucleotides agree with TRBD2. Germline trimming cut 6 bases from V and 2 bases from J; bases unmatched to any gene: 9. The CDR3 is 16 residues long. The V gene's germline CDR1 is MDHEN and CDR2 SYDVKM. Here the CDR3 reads CASSKRGDLPTDTQYF. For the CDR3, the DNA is TGTGCCAGCAGCAAGCGGGGGGACCTCCCCACAGATACGCAGTATTTT.

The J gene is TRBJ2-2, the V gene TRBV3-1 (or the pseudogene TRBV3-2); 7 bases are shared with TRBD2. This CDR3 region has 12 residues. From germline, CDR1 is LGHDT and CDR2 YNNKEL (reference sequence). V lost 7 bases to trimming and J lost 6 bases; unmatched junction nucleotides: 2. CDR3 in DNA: TGTGCCAGCACTCGGGGGGCCGGGGAGCTGTTTTTT. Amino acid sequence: CASTRGAGELFF.

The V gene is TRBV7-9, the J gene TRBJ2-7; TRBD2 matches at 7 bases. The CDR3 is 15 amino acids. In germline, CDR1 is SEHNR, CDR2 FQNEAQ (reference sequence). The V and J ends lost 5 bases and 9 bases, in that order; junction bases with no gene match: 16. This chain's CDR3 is CASSPPGLRRDGQYF. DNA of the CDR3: TGTGCCAGCAGCCCCCCGGGACTACGGCGCGACGGGCAGTACTTC.

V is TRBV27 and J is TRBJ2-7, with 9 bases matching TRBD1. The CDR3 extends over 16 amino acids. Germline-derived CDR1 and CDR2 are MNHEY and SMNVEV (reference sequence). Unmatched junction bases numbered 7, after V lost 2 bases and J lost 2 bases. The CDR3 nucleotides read TGTGCCAGCAGTTTAACCCCCGGGACAGGGACCTACGAGCAGTACTTC. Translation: CASSLTPGTGTYEQYF.

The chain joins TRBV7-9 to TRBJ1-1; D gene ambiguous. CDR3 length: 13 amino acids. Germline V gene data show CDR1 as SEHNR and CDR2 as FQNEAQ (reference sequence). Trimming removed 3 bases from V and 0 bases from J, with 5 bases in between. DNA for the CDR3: TGTGCCAGCAGCTTCGAAGTGAACACTGAAGCTTTCTTT. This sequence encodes CASSFEVNTEAFF.

The CDR3 DNA follows: TGTGCCAGCAGCTCCGGTGGGGCCGGGAGGGCCTACGAGCAGTACTTC. Protein: CASSSGGAGRAYEQYF. This rearrangement joins TRBV5-4 to TRBJ2-7, with TRBD2 matching over 8 bases. Germline trimming cut 3 bases from V and 2 bases from J; bases unmatched to any gene: 10. The CDR3 spans 16 residues. Germline-derived CDR1 and CDR2 are SGHNT and YYREEE (reference sequence). Full variable domain (remainder filled in from reference TRBV5-4 and TRBJ2-7): ETGVTQSPTHLIKTRGQQVTLRCSSQSGHNTVSWYQQALGQGPQFIFQYYREEENGRGNFPPRFSGLQFPNYSSELNVNALELDDSALYLCASSSGGAGRAYEQYFGPGTRLTVT.

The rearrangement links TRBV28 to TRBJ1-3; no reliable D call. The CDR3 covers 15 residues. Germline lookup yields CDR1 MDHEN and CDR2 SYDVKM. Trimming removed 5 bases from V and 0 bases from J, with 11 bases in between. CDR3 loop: CASSPPRVSGNTIYF. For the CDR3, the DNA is TGTGCCAGCAGTCCCCCAAGGGTCTCTGGAAACACCATATATTTT.

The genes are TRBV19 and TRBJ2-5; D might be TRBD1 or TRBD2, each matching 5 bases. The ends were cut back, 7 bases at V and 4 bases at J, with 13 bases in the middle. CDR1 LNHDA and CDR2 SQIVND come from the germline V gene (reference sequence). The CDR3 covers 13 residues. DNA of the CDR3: TGTGCCAGTATGGTACTTGGGGGAGAGACCCAGTACTTC. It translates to CASMVLGGETQYF.

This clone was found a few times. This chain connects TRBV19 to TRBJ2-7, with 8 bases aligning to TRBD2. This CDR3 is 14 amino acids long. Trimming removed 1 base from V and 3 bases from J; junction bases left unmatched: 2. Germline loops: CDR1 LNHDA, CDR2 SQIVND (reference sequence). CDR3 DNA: TGTGCCAGTAGTATAGCGGGAGGGAACTACGAGCAGTACTTC. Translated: CASSIAGGNYEQYF.

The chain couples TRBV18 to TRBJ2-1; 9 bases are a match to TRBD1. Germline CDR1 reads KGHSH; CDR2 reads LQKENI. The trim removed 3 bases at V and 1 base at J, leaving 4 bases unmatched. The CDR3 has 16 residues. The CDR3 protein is CASSPTGTGSYNEQFF. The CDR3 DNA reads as TGTGCCAGCTCACCGACCGGGACAGGGTCCTACAATGAGCAGTTCTTC.